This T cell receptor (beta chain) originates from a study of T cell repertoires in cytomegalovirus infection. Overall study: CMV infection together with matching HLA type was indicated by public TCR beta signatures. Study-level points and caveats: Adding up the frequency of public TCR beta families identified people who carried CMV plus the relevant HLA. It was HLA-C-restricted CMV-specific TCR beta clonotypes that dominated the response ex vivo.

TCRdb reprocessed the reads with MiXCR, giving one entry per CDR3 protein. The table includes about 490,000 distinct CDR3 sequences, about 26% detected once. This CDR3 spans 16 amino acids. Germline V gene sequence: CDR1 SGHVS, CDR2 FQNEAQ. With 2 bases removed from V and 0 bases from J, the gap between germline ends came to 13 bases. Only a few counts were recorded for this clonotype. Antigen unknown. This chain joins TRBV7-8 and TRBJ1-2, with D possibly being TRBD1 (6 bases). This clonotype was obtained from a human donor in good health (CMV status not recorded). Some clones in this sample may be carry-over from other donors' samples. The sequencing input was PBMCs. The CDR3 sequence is CASSLRSTGANYGYTF. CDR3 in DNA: TGTGCCAGCAGCTTAAGGTCGACAGGAGCTAACTATGGCTACACCTTC. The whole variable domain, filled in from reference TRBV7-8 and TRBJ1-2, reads GAGVSQSPRYKVAKRGQDVALRCDPISGHVSLFWYQQALGQGPEFLTYFQNEAQLDKSGLPSDRFFAERPEGSVSTLKIQRTQQEDSAVYLCASSLRSTGANYGYTFGSGTRLTVV.